This TCR beta chain was captured in a study of blood T cells in healthy people across ages. Study results and limitations: It was not possible, with unsorted PBMCs, to conclusively compare naive and antigen-experienced cells. Long-lived donors had more naive CD4+ cells and higher diversity than aged donors.

Sample-barcoded 5' priming and a J-beta primer mix drove a second PCR of roughly 7 to 11 cycles. TCRdb reprocessed the 5' RACE reads with MiXCR, giving one entry per CDR3 protein. The sample lists a few hundred thousand distinct CDR3 sequences; roughly half were seen once. With respect to this clonotype: Antigen: not known.

Investigators took roughly 9.5 milliliters of peripheral blood from every donor. Researchers isolated at least 7 million PBMCs per sample. The CDR3 runs to 14 residues. CDR1 and CDR2 from the germline V gene are MNHEY and SMNVEV (reference sequence). Sequencing was done on a sample of blood. The gene calls are TRBV27 and TRBJ2-7; D is uncertain. The J call may be faulty, since TRBJ2-1 better matches the DNA end. The clonotype comes from a man aged 60 to 69 in good health. CDR3 coding DNA: TGTGCCAGCAGTTCTCCCTCTAGGGCTAATGAGCAGTTCTTC. Amino acids: CASSSPSRANEQFF.